One T cell receptor (beta chain) is described in this entry. Its antigen is not identified. Sequenced by immunoSEQ multiplex PCR; TCRdb stores in-frame clones only, minus some. The sample shows more than 80,000 clones, around 88% of them seen only once. The data derive from a study of OX40 agonist ivuxolimab in advanced cancers. Trimming took off 0 bases at V and 3 bases at J, with 12 bases between the two ends. Germline lookup yields CDR1 MNHEY and CDR2 SVGAGI. The CDR3 is made up of 15 amino acids. Findings and caveats of the study: The mean number of expanded clones was higher in CD8+ T cells than in CD4+.

This TCR was recovered from an adult with an advanced solid tumor such as melanoma, head and neck, liver or kidney cancer. This chain links TRBV6-5 with TRBJ2-7; a weak D match, TRBD2 (5 bases). Material: CD4+ or CD8+ T cells sorted from blood, obtained in a trial of the OX40 agonist ivuxolimab. The CDR3 sequence: CASSYSGKEGYEQYF. CDR3 nucleotides: TGTGCCAGCAGTTACTCCGGGAAGGAAGGCTACGAGCAGTACTTC.